These 8 T cell receptor beta chains share one sample of origin, sequenced in a study of blood T cell repertoires in COVID-19. Sequencing was performed with immunoSEQ multiplex PCR; in TCRdb, only in-frame clones are kept and a portion is missing. The sample lists about 240,000 clones; roughly 80% were seen once. Sample: peripheral blood. Receptors originate from a woman aged 80 or over with acute or convalescent COVID-19.

The rearrangement links TRBV28 to TRBJ2-3, with D unresolved. The ends were cut back, 4 bases at V and 0 bases at J, with 8 bases in the middle. From germline, CDR1 is MDHEN and CDR2 SYDVKM. CDR3 length: 14 residues. CDR3 sequence reads: CASSSVPSTDTQYF. As DNA, the CDR3 is TGTGCCAGCAGTTCGGTCCCTAGCACAGATACGCAGTATTTT.

This chain connects TRBV4-1 to TRBJ2-7; 8 bases are a match to TRBD1. Germline V gene lookup returns CDR1 MGHRA and CDR2 YSYEKL. This CDR3 contains 15 residues. V lost 3 bases, J lost 3 bases, and 7 bases stayed unmatched. CDR3 sequence reads: CASSQVGTGHYEQYF. CDR3 nucleotide sequence: TGCGCCAGCAGCCAGGTAGGGACAGGACACTACGAGCAGTACTTC.

The chain recombines TRBV12-2 with TRBJ2-1; TRBD2 is the table's D call, not checked against the DNA. TRBV12-2 is labeled a pseudogene. The CDR3 runs 11 residues. The CDR3: CATGSYNEQFF. The CDR3 DNA reads TGTGCAACCGGCTCCTACAATGAGCAGTTCTTC.

V usage is TRBV5-4 and J usage is TRBJ2-1, with TRBD1 identical over 8 bases. V was clipped by 4 bases and J by 6 bases; unmatched bases: 12. The germline CDR1 and CDR2 sequences are SGHNT and YYREEE (reference sequence). This CDR3 is built from 16 residues. In DNA, the CDR3 is TGTGCCAGCAGCCCCCGGGACAGGCCGCTAGGCAATGAGCAGTTCTTC. Its translation: CASSPRDRPLGNEQFF. The full variable domain, rest sourced from reference TRBV5-4 and TRBJ2-1, is ETGVTQSPTHLIKTRGQQVTLRCSSQSGHNTVSWYQQALGQGPQFIFQYYREEENGRGNFPPRFSGLQFPNYSSELNVNALELDDSALYLCASSPRDRPLGNEQFFGPGTRLTVL.

The chain is built from TRBV18 and TRBJ2-5; TRBD2 might be the D (6 bases). The CDR3 has 16 residues. From germline, CDR1 is KGHSH and CDR2 LQKENI. Trimming shortened V by 2 bases and J by 1 base, and 14 bases separated the two germline ends. The CDR3: CASSPGFGGPQETQYF. The CDR3 DNA reads TGTGCCAGCTCACCAGGGTTCGGGGGACCCCAAGAGACCCAGTACTTC. The complete variable domain, with remaining parts taken from reference TRBV18 and TRBJ2-5, reads NAGVMQNPRHLVRRRGQEARLRCSPMKGHSHVYWYRQLPEEGLKFMVYLQKENIIDESGMPKERFSAEFPKEGPSILRIQQVVRGDSAAYFCASSPGFGGPQETQYFGPGTRLLVL.

The chain carries TRBV7-3 and TRBJ2-3; a weak D match, TRBD2 (7 bases). Per germline, CDR1 SGHTA and CDR2 FQGTGA. The CDR3 is 16 residues long. Trimming cost V 5 bases and J 3 bases, with 18 bases left between them. CDR3 sequence reads: CASSLGRGLGTDTQYF. In DNA, the CDR3 is TGTGCCAGCAGCCTCGGGCGGGGGCTGGGGACAGATACGCAGTATTTT.

The chain has TRBV6-5 and TRBJ2-3; 7 nucleotides match TRBD1. Unmatched junction bases numbered 8, after V lost 5 bases and J lost 3 bases. Germline loops: CDR1 MNHEY, CDR2 SVGAGI. The length of the CDR3 is 15 residues. The CDR3 region is CASSTRQGWTDTQYF. CDR3 in DNA: TGTGCCAGCAGTACCCGACAGGGCTGGACAGATACGCAGTATTTT.

The V and J genes are TRBV2 and TRBJ2-1, with 13 bases fitting TRBD2. Per germline, CDR1 SNHLY and CDR2 FYNNEI. This CDR3 contains 15 residues. The V and J ends lost 5 bases and 9 bases, in that order; junction bases with no gene match: 7. CDR3: CASSQTSGGPGEQFF. The CDR3 nucleotides read TGTGCCAGCAGTCAGACTAGCGGGGGGCCCGGTGAGCAGTTCTTC.